The 2 T cell receptor beta chains given below trace back to one sample, sequenced in a study of blood T cell repertoires in COVID-19. Profiled with immunoSEQ multiplex PCR; TCRdb holds only in-frame clones, not every one. Among roughly 80,000 clones listed, over 65% were seen once. What was sequenced was peripheral blood. Every receptor here comes from a woman between 70 and 85 years old with acute or convalescent COVID-19.

The DNA for the CDR3 is TGTGCCAGCAGTCGCTCTACAGGGGGCGATTCACCCCTCCACTTT. Amino acid sequence: CASSRSTGGDSPLHF. V is TRBV6-6 and J is TRBJ1-6; 9 bases are shared with TRBD1. Germline V gene lookup returns CDR1 MNHNY and CDR2 SVGAGI (reference sequence). The CDR3 has 15 amino acids. Losses at the gene ends were 5 bases for V and 8 bases for J; bases not matched to a gene: 7.

The chain carries TRBV28 and TRBJ2-3, with D maybe TRBD2 (7 bases). The germline V and J ends were trimmed by 5 bases and 8 bases, with 17 bases remaining between them. The V gene's germline CDR1 is MDHEN and CDR2 SYDVKM. The CDR3 covers 14 residues. The CDR3 sequence is CASSNREGPGTQYF. DNA of the CDR3: TGTGCCAGCAGTAACAGGGAGGGCCCCGGTACGCAGTATTTT. The variable domain in full, with the rest retrieved from reference TRBV28 and TRBJ2-3, is DVKVTQSSRYLVKRTGEKVFLECVQDMDHENMFWYRQDPGLGLRLIYFSYDVKMKEKGDIPEGYSVSREKKERFSLILESASTNQTSMYLCASSNREGPGTQYFGPGTRLTVL.